The clone carrying this T cell receptor beta chain was picked up a small number of times. The entry originates in a study of CD8 T cells in ankylosing spondylitis. Per germline, CDR1 SNHLY and CDR2 FYNNEI. This CDR3 comprises 14 residues. Trimming stripped 1 base from V and 6 bases from J, with 13 bases between. One entry per CDR3 protein, called by TCRdb with MiXCR from the 5' RACE reads. This sample yields 230,000 or so distinct CDR3 sequences, of which about 24% are seen a single time; 0.61% belongs to the top ten. The receptor was isolated from a male donor with ankylosing spondylitis or in good health (not recorded which). The sequenced material came from blood, either unsorted or a sorted T cell fraction (not recorded which). J is TRBJ2-7 and V is TRBV2; no definite D call. CDR3 amino acids: CASSEEARSREQYF. The CDR3 bases are TGTGCCAGCAGTGAAGAGGCTCGGTCTCGCGAGCAGTACTTC. Looking up the rest from reference TRBV2 and TRBJ2-7 gives the full variable domain: EPEVTQTPSHQVTQMGQEVILRCVPISNHLYFYWYRQILGQKVEFLVSFYNNEISEKSEIFDDQFSVERPDGSNFTLKIRSTKLEDSAMYFCASSEEARSREQYFGPGTRLTVT.